This is a list of T cell receptor beta chains from one sample in a study of T cell responses to AZD1222 COVID-19 vaccine. TCRdb keeps only in-frame clones here, not all; method: immunoSEQ multiplex PCR. The data contain 95,000 to 100,000 clones, 88% of them singletons. The source was peripheral blood, collected 28 days after the second AZD1222 dose. The receptors shown here come from an adult who received the AZD1222 COVID-19 vaccine. The CDR3 runs from the conserved cysteine through the conserved F or W. The order of the fields is J gene, V gene, clone size, D gene, CDR3 DNA, CDR3 protein. A D gene is named only where the DNA matches it firmly. Size is omitted from some rows. Given values are once, few, many or a class for expanded clones.

J: TRBJ2-2; V: TRBV3-1/TRBV3-2; size: -; D: -; DNA: TGTGCCAGCAGCCAAGCGAACGGGGAGCTGTTTTTT; CDR3: CASSQANGELFF
J: TRBJ2-5; V: TRBV25-1; size: -; D: -; DNA: TGTGCCAGCAGTTGGTCAGCACAAGAGACCCAGTACTTC; CDR3: CASSWSAQETQYF
J: TRBJ1-5; V: TRBV30; size: -; D: TRBD1; DNA: TGTGCCTGGGGAGGACAGGGGGTCAATCAGCCCCAGCATTTT; CDR3: CAWGGQGVNQPQHF
J: TRBJ1-1; V: TRBV5-8; size: few; D: -; DNA: TGTGCCAGCAGCTTGAGGAACACTGAAGCTTTCTTT; CDR3: CASSLRNTEAFF
J: TRBJ2-1; V: TRBV12-3/TRBV12-4; size: -; D: -; DNA: TGTGCCAGCAGCCAATACAGTGAGCAGTTCTTC; CDR3: CASSQYSEQFF
J: TRBJ2-1; V: TRBV28; size: -; D: TRBD2; DNA: TGTGCCAGCAGTCCCCTGGGTGCCGGGACTAGCAATGAGCAGTTCTTC; CDR3: CASSPLGAGTSNEQFF
J: TRBJ2-7; V: TRBV28; size: once; D: TRBD1; DNA: TGTGCCAGCCCACCCCCCATCGGACAGGGATCCCCTTACGAGCAGTACTTC; CDR3: CASPPPIGQGSPYEQYF
J: TRBJ2-1; V: TRBV24-1; size: -; D: TRBD1; DNA: TGTGCCACCAGTGCCACACCAGACAGGGGCAATGAGCAGTTCTTC; CDR3: CATSATPDRGNEQFF
J: TRBJ2-7; V: TRBV19; size: -; D: TRBD1; DNA: TGTGCCAGTAGTATAGATGGCCAAGGACAGGGGTACGAGCAGTACTTC; CDR3: CASSIDGQGQGYEQYF
J: TRBJ2-1; V: TRBV6-5; size: -; D: -; DNA: TGTGCCAGCAGCCACCTTCGGGGCAATGAGCAGTTCTTC; CDR3: CASSHLRGNEQFF
J: TRBJ2-4; V: TRBV6-5; size: -; D: -; DNA: TGTGCCAGCAACGAACGGGGTTTGGTCATTCAGTACTTC; CDR3: CASNERGLVIQYF
J: TRBJ1-4; V: TRBV10-3; size: -; D: TRBD1; DNA: TGTGCCCGGTCCGACAGGGCGGGGGAAAAACTGTTTTTT; CDR3: CARSDRAGEKLFF
J: TRBJ2-5; V: TRBV20-1; size: -; D: -; DNA: TGCAGTGCTAGTCGGCAGAAAGAGACCCAGTACTTC; CDR3: CSASRQKETQYF
J: TRBJ1-3; V: TRBV28; size: -; D: TRBD1; DNA: TGTGCCAGCAGGGGGACAGGGGGGGGAAACACCATATATTTT; CDR3: CASRGTGGGNTIYF
J: TRBJ1-1; V: TRBV24-1; size: -; D: TRBD1; DNA: TGTGCCACCAGCAAATCAAGGACAGGGGGTACTGAAGCTTTCTTT; CDR3: CATSKSRTGGTEAFF
J: TRBJ2-1; V: TRBV5-1; size: -; D: -; DNA: TGCGCCAGCAGCTTGGTAGCTGCGACAAGTCGCTACAATGAGCAGTTCTTC; CDR3: CASSLVAATSRYNEQFF
J: TRBJ1-5; V: TRBV11-2; size: -; D: -; DNA: TGTGCCAGCAGCTACGGAGGTAATCAGCCCCAGCATTTT; CDR3: CASSYGGNQPQHF
J: TRBJ2-7; V: TRBV2; size: -; D: -; DNA: TGTGCCAGCAGTGACTTGGGGGAGCGGGTGTTTGACTTC; CDR3: CASSDLGERVFDF
J: TRBJ2-7; V: TRBV14; size: -; D: TRBD2; DNA: TGTGCCAGCAGCCCGGGACTAGCGGGAGTCGAGCAGTACTTC; CDR3: CASSPGLAGVEQYF
J: TRBJ1-1; V: TRBV5-1; size: once; D: -; DNA: TGCGCCAGCAGCTTGCCCACAGACACTGAAGCTTTCTTT; CDR3: CASSLPTDTEAFF
J: TRBJ2-5; V: TRBV21-1; size: -; D: -; DNA: TGTGCCAGCAGTATCGGTCCCGGGACTAGCGGGCAAGAGACCCAGTACTTC; CDR3: CASSIGPGTSGQETQYF
J: TRBJ1-4; V: TRBV2; size: -; D: -; DNA: TGTGCCAGCAGTGGCGTGAGGGCTAATGAAAAACTGTTTTTT; CDR3: CASSGVRANEKLFF
J: TRBJ2-7; V: TRBV24-1; size: once; D: -; DNA: TGTGCCACCAGCGTCCTTTTCCGGGACCAAGCCTACGAGCAGTACTTC; CDR3: CATSVLFRDQAYEQYF
J: TRBJ1-3; V: TRBV4-1; size: -; D: -; DNA: TGCGCCAGCAGCCAAGCAAGGGGGGCTGGAAACACCATATATTTT; CDR3: CASSQARGAGNTIYF
J: TRBJ2-7; V: TRBV6-1; size: -; D: -; DNA: TGTGCCAGCAGTTTCACAGGGCGTTTCGACGAGCAGTACTTC; CDR3: CASSFTGRFDEQYF
J: TRBJ1-5; V: TRBV5-1; size: -; D: -; DNA: TGCGCCAGCAGTCCCGGTGGGGATCAGCCCCAGCATTTT; CDR3: CASSPGGDQPQHF
J: TRBJ1-5; V: TRBV28; size: -; D: -; DNA: TGTGCCAGCAGTTTAGCCAGTGGGGGCAATCAGCCCCAGCATTTT; CDR3: CASSLASGGNQPQHF
J: TRBJ1-1; V: TRBV18; size: once; D: -; DNA: TGTGCCAGCTCGTCGGATCGGGAGACTGAAGCTTTCTTT; CDR3: CASSSDRETEAFF
J: TRBJ1-2; V: TRBV27; size: -; D: -; DNA: TGTGCCAGACCGGACAGCCGGGACTATGGCTACACCTTC; CDR3: CARPDSRDYGYTF
J: TRBJ2-5; V: TRBV10-2; size: -; D: -; DNA: TGCGCCAGCAGGAGGGGCGGGACCCATCAAGAGACCCAGTACTTC; CDR3: CASRRGGTHQETQYF
J: TRBJ1-2; V: TRBV7-9; size: once; D: -; DNA: TGTGCCAGCAGCTCCGGGAGCCCAGTCCCCTATGGCTACACCTTC; CDR3: CASSSGSPVPYGYTF
J: TRBJ1-5; V: TRBV28; size: -; D: TRBD1; DNA: TGTGCCAGCAGGGGCGGGACAGGGGGCCAGCCCCAGCATTTT; CDR3: CASRGGTGGQPQHF
J: TRBJ2-5; V: TRBV30; size: -; D: -; DNA: TGTGCCTGGAGTTCGGGAGTTCGGGAAGAGACCCAGTACTTC; CDR3: CAWSSGVREETQYF
J: TRBJ2-3; V: TRBV7-9; size: -; D: -; DNA: TGTGCCAGCAGTTTGCGAGCGGATAGCACAGATACGCAGTATTTT; CDR3: CASSLRADSTDTQYF
J: TRBJ2-7; V: TRBV28; size: -; D: TRBD2; DNA: TGTGCCAGCAGTTTAGTCGGCGCTAGCGGGATGGGCGAGCAGTACTTC; CDR3: CASSLVGASGMGEQYF
J: TRBJ2-1; V: TRBV5-1; size: -; D: TRBD2; DNA: TGCGCCAGCAGGACTCTAGCGGGAGAGGTCGATGAGCAGTTCTTC; CDR3: CASRTLAGEVDEQFF
J: TRBJ2-1; V: TRBV19; size: -; D: -; DNA: TGTGCCAGTAGTCTATCGGGAGTAAGGTACAATGAGCAGTTCTTC; CDR3: CASSLSGVRYNEQFF